The 27 T cell receptor beta chains below all came from one sample that was sequenced in a study of blood T cell repertoires in COVID-19. The repertoire was sequenced with immunoSEQ multiplex PCR; TCRdb's copy has only in-frame clones and lacks some. The profile covers 250,000 to 400,000 clones, with about 91% appearing a single time and 1.5% to 2% taken by the ten largest. The sample comprised peripheral blood. The receptors were gathered from a young woman with COVID-19, enrolled during active disease.

Note on this clone: Other DNA sequences in the sample encode the same CDR3. The V and J genes are TRBV27 and TRBJ2-2, with TRBD1 as a possible D gene (6 bases). Germline CDR1 and CDR2: MNHEY and SMNVEV (reference sequence). The CDR3 is 14 residues long. Trimming shortened V by 2 bases and J by 5 bases, and 9 bases separated the two germline ends. CDR3 in amino acids: CASSLGTPTGELFF. DNA of the CDR3: TGTGCCAGCAGTTTAGGGACACCTACCGGGGAGCTGTTTTTT.

This chain links TRBV6-2 or TRBV6-3 with TRBJ2-1, with TRBD2 matching 9 bases. Germline-derived CDR1 and CDR2 are MNHEY and SVGEGT. The CDR3 is 18 amino acids. V lost 5 bases, J lost 0 bases, and 11 bases stayed unmatched. Here the CDR3 DNA reads TGTGCCAGCAGTCGCCCAAGACTAGCGGTAGGCTCCTACAATGAGCAGTTCTTC. It yields the protein CASSRPRLAVGSYNEQFF.

In nucleotides, the CDR3 is TGTGCCAGCAGTTTATGGAACAGTGGTCAGCCCCAGCATTTT. It specifies CASSLWNSGQPQHF. The gene calls are TRBV28 and TRBJ1-5, with D hard to call. The V end lost 0 bases, the J end lost 6 bases, and 9 bases lay between the germline ends. Germline V lookup: CDR1 MDHEN, CDR2 SYDVKM. The length of the CDR3 is 14 residues.

The chain couples TRBV5-1 to TRBJ2-2; D possibly corresponds to TRBD1 (6 bases). V gave up 4 bases and J gave up 6 bases, with 13 bases separating them. The CDR3 runs 14 residues. The germline V gene has CDR1 SGHRS and CDR2 YFSETQ. The CDR3 coding sequence is TGCGCCAGCAGCCTAACAGGGCCGGCCGGGGAGCTGTTTTTT. Its translation is CASSLTGPAGELFF.

The chain uses TRBV30 and TRBJ1-1; perhaps TRBD1 as D (5 bases). Trimming stripped 0 bases from V and 3 bases from J, with 14 bases between. Germline values: CDR1 GTSNPN, CDR2 SVGIG (reference sequence). This CDR3 is 15 amino acids long. CDR3: CAWSVLGGFDTEAFF. In nucleotides, the CDR3 is TGTGCCTGGAGTGTATTGGGGGGGTTCGACACTGAAGCTTTCTTT.

This chain connects TRBV18 to TRBJ2-4, with D possibly being TRBD1 (5 bases). V lost 4 bases and J 1 base, leaving 8 bases between the germline ends. The CDR3 has 14 amino acids. Germline CDR1 KGHSH, CDR2 LQKENI. In DNA, the CDR3 is TGTGCCAGCTCACAGGGGCTGGCCAAAAACATTCAGTACTTC. Translation: CASSQGLAKNIQYF.

The chain carries TRBV19 and TRBJ1-5; possible D gene TRBD1, 6 bases. V was pared by 10 bases and J by 4 bases, with 17 bases between. The CDR3 loop spans 14 amino acids. The germline CDR1 and CDR2 sequences are LNHDA and SQIVND (reference sequence). The CDR3 DNA reads TGTGCCACTACTCGGACAGAGATAAATCAGCCCCAGCATTTT. Translation gives CATTRTEINQPQHF.

V is TRBV7-9 and J is TRBJ1-4, with TRBD1 matching over 7 bases. The CDR3 sequence is 16 residues long. Germline CDR1 is SEHNR and CDR2 is FQNEAQ (reference sequence). Trimming removed 5 bases from V and 7 bases from J; junction bases left unmatched: 13. For the CDR3, the DNA is TGTGCCAGCAGCCGATCACAGGGGATGCGGGGTGAAAAACTGTTTTTT. Translation gives CASSRSQGMRGEKLFF.

The J gene is TRBJ1-2, the V gene TRBV2, with no clear D. CDR1 is SNHLY and CDR2 is FYNNEI in the germline V gene. This CDR3 has 13 residues. Trimming took 4 bases from V and 4 from J, leaving 10 bases between them. In DNA form, the CDR3 reads TGTGCCAGCAGTGGAGAGACTTTCTATGGCTACACCTTC. Translation gives CASSGETFYGYTF.

The V call is TRBV19, the J call TRBJ1-1; 7 positions agree with TRBD1. In germline, CDR1 is LNHDA, CDR2 SQIVND (reference sequence). With V trimmed by 7 bases and J by 0 bases, 5 bases remained unmatched. This CDR3 has 14 amino acids. The CDR3 sequence is CASNTGAMNTEAFF. The DNA for the CDR3 is TGTGCCAGTAATACAGGGGCCATGAACACTGAAGCTTTCTTT.

The chain uses TRBV29-1 and TRBJ1-2; a possible D gene is TRBD1 (6 bases). The CDR3 sequence is 11 residues long. V lost 7 bases, J lost 8 bases, and 14 bases lay in between. The germline V gene has CDR1 SQVTM and CDR2 ANQGSEA. CDR3 residues: CSAEGQGGYTF. CDR3 in DNA: TGCAGCGCGGAGGGGCAGGGGGGCTACACCTTC.

The J gene is TRBJ1-6, the V gene TRBV5-5; 8 bases map to TRBD1. The CDR3 runs 14 residues. V shed 2 bases and J 10 bases; nucleotides not matched to a gene: 5. The germline V gene has CDR1 SGHKS and CDR2 YYEKEE (reference sequence). The CDR3 DNA follows: TGTGCCAGCAGCTTCCAGGGGGCGCGATCACCCCTCCACTTT. As protein: CASSFQGARSPLHF.

This chain links TRBV19 with TRBJ1-2, with D possibly matching TRBD1 (6 bases). Per germline, CDR1 LNHDA and CDR2 SQIVND (reference sequence). This CDR3 has 13 amino acids. V was clipped by 3 bases and J by 8 bases, with 13 bases between them. The CDR3 DNA follows: TGTGCCAGTAGTATGGCAGGGGTGAGGGGCTACACCTTC. This encodes CASSMAGVRGYTF.

The rearrangement uses TRBV5-6 and TRBJ1-1; 9 bases line up with TRBD1. V lost 1 base to trimming and J lost 0 bases; unmatched junction nucleotides: 10. The CDR3 is 18 amino acids. Germline lookup yields CDR1 SGHDT and CDR2 YYEEEE. The DNA of the CDR3 is TGTGCCAGCAGCTTGCGAGGAACAGGGGGCCGCATGAACACTGAAGCTTTCTTT. This codes for CASSLRGTGGRMNTEAFF.

This clone was seen a few times. This chain links TRBV6-4 with TRBJ2-1, with D perhaps matching TRBD1 (5 bases). CDR1 is MRHNA and CDR2 is SNTAGT in the germline V gene. V was clipped by 7 bases and J by 8 bases, with 18 bases between them. The CDR3 consists of 14 residues. The CDR3: CASTPTPGSDEQFF. The CDR3 nucleotides read TGTGCCAGCACTCCTACTCCAGGGTCGGATGAGCAGTTCTTC.

The rearrangement joins TRBV6-5 to TRBJ1-2; possibly TRBD1 for D (5 bases). The V end lost 0 bases, the J end lost 6 bases, and 11 bases lay between the germline ends. Germline CDR1 MNHEY, CDR2 SVGAGI. This CDR3 contains 14 residues. In DNA, the CDR3 is TGTGCCAGCAGTTACTCCGGGGGTGGTGATGGCTACACCTTC. Translated: CASSYSGGGDGYTF.

This chain links TRBV5-1 with TRBJ1-4, with 9 bases lining up with TRBD1. V was pared by 5 bases and J by 8 bases, with 4 bases of the junction left unmatched. The V gene's germline CDR1 is SGHRS and CDR2 YFSETQ. This CDR3 comprises 13 residues. The CDR3 DNA follows: TGCGCCAGCAGGGGACAGGGCCGGGAAAAACTGTTTTTT. Its translation is CASRGQGREKLFF.

The rearrangement joins TRBV6-5 to TRBJ2-1; tentative D call: TRBD1 (6 bases). The germline gives CDR1 MNHEY, CDR2 SVGAGI. The V end lost 8 bases, the J end lost 4 bases, and 12 bases lay between the germline ends. The CDR3 covers 13 residues. CDR3: CASCLDRYNEQFF. Written as DNA, the CDR3 is TGTGCCAGCTGTCTGGACAGATACAATGAGCAGTTCTTC.

The V gene is TRBV4-1, the J gene TRBJ2-5, with 10 bases matching TRBD1. The J segment lost 3 bases and the V segment lost 6 bases, leaving 4 bases of the junction unmatched. CDR1 and CDR2 from the germline V gene are MGHRA and YSYEKL. The CDR3 has 14 residues. As DNA, the CDR3 is TGCGCCAGCAGGAAGACAGGGGGCGAAGAGACCCAGTACTTC. Protein product: CASRKTGGEETQYF.

The chain couples TRBV2 to TRBJ1-5, with TRBD1 as a possible D gene (5 bases). The CDR3 runs to 15 residues. From germline, CDR1 is SNHLY and CDR2 FYNNEI. Trimming removed 4 bases at V and 4 bases at J, with 14 bases between. CDR3 in DNA: TGTGCCAGCAGTGGGCGACAGATGGCAAATCAGCCCCAGCATTTT. Translated: CASSGRQMANQPQHF.

Remarks on this clone: The sample contains more than one DNA sequence encoding this CDR3. The chain is built from TRBV27 and TRBJ1-3; no clear D gene. Germline V CDR1 and CDR2: MNHEY, SMNVEV (reference sequence). Trimming took 2 bases from V and 0 from J, leaving 5 bases between them. The CDR3 contains 14 residues. CDR3 coding DNA: TGTGCCAGCAGTTTACGAGGCTCTGGAAACACCATATATTTT. It encodes CASSLRGSGNTIYF.

This chain links TRBV7-2 with TRBJ2-7, with TRBD1 identical over 8 bases. Germline V CDR1 and CDR2: SGHTA, FQGNSA. The CDR3 sequence is 15 residues long. J was trimmed by 3 bases and V by 1 base; bases with no gene match: 5. CDR3 region: CASSLDAGGFYEQYV. The CDR3 coding sequence is TGTGCCAGCAGCTTAGACGCAGGGGGCTTCTACGAGCAGTACGTC.

The chain is built from TRBV6-4 and TRBJ1-2, with 7 bases lining up with TRBD1. Germline V gene lookup returns CDR1 MRHNA and CDR2 SNTAGT. This CDR3 spans 13 amino acids. Trimming took 5 bases from V and 3 from J; bases not matched to a gene: 3. The CDR3 region has the DNA TGTGCCAGCAGTCTAGGGACAGACTATGGCTACACCTTC. Translation gives CASSLGTDYGYTF.

The chain is built from TRBV5-1 and TRBJ1-2, with 7 bases matching TRBD1. CDR1 and CDR2 (germline): SGHRS, YFSETQ. V shed 0 bases, J shed 7 bases, and the junction held 9 bases outside the gene matches. The CDR3 contains 15 residues. The CDR3: CASSLAPTGDRGYTF. In DNA form, the CDR3 reads TGCGCCAGCAGCTTGGCCCCCACAGGGGATCGTGGCTACACCTTC.

This clone was detected a few times. V gene TRBV7-8 combines with J gene TRBJ1-5; TRBD1 aligns across 7 bases. The trim removed 2 bases at V and 0 bases at J, leaving 4 bases unmatched. This CDR3 has 16 residues. Germline V lookup: CDR1 SGHVS, CDR2 FQNEAQ. CDR3 sequence: CASSLRTGHSNQPQHF. As DNA, the CDR3 is TGTGCCAGCAGCTTAAGGACAGGCCATAGCAATCAGCCCCAGCATTTT.

The chain couples TRBV11-2 to TRBJ2-2; 7 bases line up with TRBD2. V shed 0 bases, J shed 1 base, and the junction held 5 bases outside the gene matches. Germline CDR1 SGHAT, CDR2 FQNNGV. This CDR3 contains 17 residues. CDR3 region: CASSLDRAGENTGELFF. The CDR3, as DNA: TGTGCCAGCAGCTTAGATCGGGCGGGGGAGAACACCGGGGAGCTGTTTTTT. The full variable domain, rest sourced from reference TRBV11-2 and TRBJ2-2, is EAGVAQSPRYKIIEKRQSVAFWCNPISGHATLYWYQQILGQGPKLLIQFQNNGVVDDSQLPKDRFSAERLKGVDSTLKIQPAKLEDSAVYLCASSLDRAGENTGELFFGEGSRLTVL.

This chain joins TRBV24-1 and TRBJ2-2; 10 bases agree with TRBD2. CDR3 length: 17 amino acids. Trimming cost V 1 base and J 5 bases; bases outside gene matches: 6. CDR1 and CDR2 (germline): KGHDR, SFDVKD. DNA of the CDR3: TGTGCCACCAGTGATTTAGCGGGGGGGCCAGGAACCGGGGAGCTGTTTTTT. Translated, it gives CATSDLAGGPGTGELFF.